This T cell receptor (beta chain) is from a study of control samples from healthy donors and cancer patients (TCRdb year 2020). Library preparation was by the immunoSEQ multiplex PCR assay. This immuneACCESS table, as held by TCRdb, lists in-frame sequences with V and J called but not all clones. Of the missing ones, under half trace to an unresolved V gene in checked studies; the others have no known cause. The sample profile shows some 130,000 clones; approximately 88% of them were found once. Clones ranked in the top ten supply 3.4% of the sample. As to this clone: Its binding antigen is unknown. No qualities accompany the bases; no much larger clone lies one base away.

The cysteine opens and the phenylalanine closes a CDR3 of 14 amino acids. Only the CDR3 DNA is retained, 42 bases long and in frame from the first base. The CDR1 and CDR2 encoded by the germline V gene are SGHDT and YYEEEE. After removal of 4 bases from V and 5 bases from J, the junction retains 8 bases not matched to a gene. The TCR sequence derives from a man aged 35-49 years in good health. Sequencing was done on a sample of blood. This sequence uses TRBV5-6 and TRBJ1-2; TRBD1 fits 7 bases in the junction. The sequenced DNA is TGTGCCAGCAGCCCAGAGGCAGGGGGATATGGCTACACCTTC. It encodes CASSPEAGGYGYTF.